This TCR beta chain originates from a study of T cells after yellow fever vaccination. Across the study: Low-cell-number fractions underwent preparation using SMART-Seq v4 Ultra Low Input.

Study results and limitations: Researchers noted that a small share of clonotypes showed up in both CD4 and CD8 compartments. Primary-vaccination clones mostly resurfaced post-booster (roughly 97% CD4, approximately 87% CD8).

J was trimmed by 1 base and V by 3 bases; bases with no gene match: 4. CDR3 length: 15 amino acids. Per the germline V gene, CDR1 is SGHRS and CDR2 is YFSETQ. The sample holds many counts of this clonotype. Antigen: not known. Synthesis of TCR cDNA relied on 5'RACE template switching, which attached a universal primer site and UMIs. TCRdb reprocessed the 5' RACE reads with MiXCR, giving one entry per CDR3 protein. The table lists some 300,000 distinct CDR3 sequences, around 8.1% of them singletons. The sequences come from PBMCs, collected approximately 47 days after the first yellow fever vaccination. This chain uses TRBV5-1 with TRBJ2-1; 7 bases fit TRBD2. This TCR was sampled from a man aged 18 to 30 who received the YFV17D yellow fever vaccine. DNA for the CDR3: TGCGCCAGCAGCTCGAGCGGGGCATCCTACAATGAGCAGTTCTTC. Translated: CASSSSGASYNEQFF.